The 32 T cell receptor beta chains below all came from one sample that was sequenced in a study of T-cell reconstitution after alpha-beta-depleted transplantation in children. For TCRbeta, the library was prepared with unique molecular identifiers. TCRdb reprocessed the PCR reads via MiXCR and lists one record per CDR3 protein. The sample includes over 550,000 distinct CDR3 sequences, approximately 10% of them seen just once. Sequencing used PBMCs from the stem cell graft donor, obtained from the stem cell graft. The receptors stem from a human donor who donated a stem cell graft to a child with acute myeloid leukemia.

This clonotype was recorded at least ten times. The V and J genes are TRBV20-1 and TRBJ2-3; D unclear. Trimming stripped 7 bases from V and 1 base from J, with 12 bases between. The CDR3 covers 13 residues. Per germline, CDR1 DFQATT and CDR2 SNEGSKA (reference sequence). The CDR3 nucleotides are TGCAGTGGCGACTCTTTACGCACAGATACGCAGTATTTT. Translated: CSGDSLRTDTQYF.

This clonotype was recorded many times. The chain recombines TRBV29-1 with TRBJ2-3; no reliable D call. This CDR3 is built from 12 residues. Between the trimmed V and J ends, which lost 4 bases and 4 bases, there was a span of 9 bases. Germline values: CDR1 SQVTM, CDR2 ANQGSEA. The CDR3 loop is CSVGGIADTQYF. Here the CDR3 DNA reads TGCAGCGTTGGGGGTATTGCAGATACGCAGTATTTT.

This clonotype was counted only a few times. CDR3 coding DNA: TGCAGTGCTCCTCCAGGCAAGGCCGGCGAAAAACTGTTTTTT. It specifies CSAPPGKAGEKLFF. The J gene is TRBJ1-4, the V gene TRBV20-1; unclear D gene. This CDR3 contains 14 residues. V was pared by 5 bases and J by 8 bases, with 18 bases between. CDR1 is DFQATT, CDR2 SNEGSKA, per germline (reference sequence).

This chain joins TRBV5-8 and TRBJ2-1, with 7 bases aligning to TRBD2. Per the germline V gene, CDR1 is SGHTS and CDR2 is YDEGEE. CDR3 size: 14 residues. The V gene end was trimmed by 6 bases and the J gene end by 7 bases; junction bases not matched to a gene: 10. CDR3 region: CASTRRRERNEQFF. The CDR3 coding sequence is TGTGCCAGCACCCGAAGGCGGGAGAGGAATGAGCAGTTCTTC.

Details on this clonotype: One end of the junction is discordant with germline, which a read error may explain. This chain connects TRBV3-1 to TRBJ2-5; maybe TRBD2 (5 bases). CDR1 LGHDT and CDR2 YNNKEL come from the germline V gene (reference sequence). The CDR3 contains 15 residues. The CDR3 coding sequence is TGTGCCACCAGCGTCCCTCACGGAGGTTCAGAGACCCAGTACTTC. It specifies CATSVPHGGSETQYF.

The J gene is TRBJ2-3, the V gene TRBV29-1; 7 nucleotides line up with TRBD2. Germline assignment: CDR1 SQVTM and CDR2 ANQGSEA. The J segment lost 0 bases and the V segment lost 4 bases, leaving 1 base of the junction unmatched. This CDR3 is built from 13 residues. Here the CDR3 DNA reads TGCAGCGTTGTTAGCGGGAGCACAGATACGCAGTATTTT. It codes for CSVVSGSTDTQYF.

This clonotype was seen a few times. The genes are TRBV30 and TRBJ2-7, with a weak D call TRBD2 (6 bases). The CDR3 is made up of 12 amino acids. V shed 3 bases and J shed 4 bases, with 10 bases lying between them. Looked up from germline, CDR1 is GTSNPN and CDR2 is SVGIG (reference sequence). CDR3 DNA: TGTGCCTGGAGCCCTGGGGGGTACGAGCAGTACTTC. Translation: CAWSPGGYEQYF.

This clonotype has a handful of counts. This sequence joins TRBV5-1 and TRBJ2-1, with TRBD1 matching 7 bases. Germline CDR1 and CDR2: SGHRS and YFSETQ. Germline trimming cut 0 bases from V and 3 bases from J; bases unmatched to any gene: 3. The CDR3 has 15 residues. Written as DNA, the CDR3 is TGCGCCAGCAGCTTGGAGACAGGGTACTACAATGAGCAGTTCTTC. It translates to CASSLETGYYNEQFF.

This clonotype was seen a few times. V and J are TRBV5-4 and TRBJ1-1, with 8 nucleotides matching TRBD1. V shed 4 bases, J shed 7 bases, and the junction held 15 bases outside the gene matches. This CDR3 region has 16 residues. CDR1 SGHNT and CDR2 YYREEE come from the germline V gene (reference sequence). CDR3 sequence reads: CASSPPRTGGRVEAFF. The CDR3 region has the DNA TGTGCCAGCAGCCCTCCTCGAACAGGGGGTAGGGTTGAAGCTTTCTTT.

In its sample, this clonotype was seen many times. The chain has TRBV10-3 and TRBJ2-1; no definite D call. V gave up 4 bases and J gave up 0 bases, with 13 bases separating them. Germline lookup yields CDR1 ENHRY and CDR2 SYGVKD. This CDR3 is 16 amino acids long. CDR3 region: CAISAVTPSSYNEQFF. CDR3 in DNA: TGTGCCATCAGTGCCGTAACACCCAGCTCCTACAATGAGCAGTTCTTC.

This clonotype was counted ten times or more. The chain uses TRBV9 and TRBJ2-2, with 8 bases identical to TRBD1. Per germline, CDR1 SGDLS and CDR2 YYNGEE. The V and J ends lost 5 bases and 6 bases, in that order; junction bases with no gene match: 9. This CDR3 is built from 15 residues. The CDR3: CASRTDRAVPGELFF. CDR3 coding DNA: TGTGCCAGCAGGACGGACAGGGCGGTACCCGGGGAGCTGTTTTTT.

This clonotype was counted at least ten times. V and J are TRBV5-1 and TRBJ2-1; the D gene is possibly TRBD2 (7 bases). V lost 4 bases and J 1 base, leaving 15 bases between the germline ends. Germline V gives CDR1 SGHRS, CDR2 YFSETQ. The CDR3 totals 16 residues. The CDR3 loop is CASSALGGRSYNEQFF. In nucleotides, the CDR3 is TGCGCCAGCAGCGCGCTCGGGGGGCGTTCCTACAATGAGCAGTTCTTC.

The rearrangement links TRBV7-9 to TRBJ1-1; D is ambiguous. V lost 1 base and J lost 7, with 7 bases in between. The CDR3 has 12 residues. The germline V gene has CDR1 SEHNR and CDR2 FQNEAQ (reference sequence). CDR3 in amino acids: CASSLDKFEAFF. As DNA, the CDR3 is TGTGCCAGCAGCTTAGATAAGTTTGAAGCTTTCTTT.

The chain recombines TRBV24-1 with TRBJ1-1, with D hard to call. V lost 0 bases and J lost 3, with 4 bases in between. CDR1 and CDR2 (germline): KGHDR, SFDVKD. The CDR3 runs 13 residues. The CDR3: CATSDLYDTEAFF. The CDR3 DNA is TGTGCCACCAGTGATTTGTACGACACTGAAGCTTTCTTT.

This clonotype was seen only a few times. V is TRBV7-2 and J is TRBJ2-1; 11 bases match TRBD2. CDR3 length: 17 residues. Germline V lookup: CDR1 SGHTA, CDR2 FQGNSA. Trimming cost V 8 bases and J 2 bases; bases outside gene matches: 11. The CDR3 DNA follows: TGTGCCAGCCTTCTATCCCCTAGCGGGGGGACCTACAATGAGCAGTTCTTC. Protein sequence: CASLLSPSGGTYNEQFF.

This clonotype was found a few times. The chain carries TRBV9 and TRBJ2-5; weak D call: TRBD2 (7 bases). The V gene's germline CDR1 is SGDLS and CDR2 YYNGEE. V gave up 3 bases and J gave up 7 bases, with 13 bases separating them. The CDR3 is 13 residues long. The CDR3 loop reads CASSAPGEGTQYF. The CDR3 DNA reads TGTGCCAGCAGCGCTCCAGGGGAGGGGACCCAGTACTTC.

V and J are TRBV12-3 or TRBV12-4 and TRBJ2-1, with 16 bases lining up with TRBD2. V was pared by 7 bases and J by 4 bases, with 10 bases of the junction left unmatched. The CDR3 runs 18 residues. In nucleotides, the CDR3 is TGTGCCAGCACCCCGGGACTAGCGGGAGGGCCGACTTACAATGAGCAGTTCTTC. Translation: CASTPGLAGGPTYNEQFF.

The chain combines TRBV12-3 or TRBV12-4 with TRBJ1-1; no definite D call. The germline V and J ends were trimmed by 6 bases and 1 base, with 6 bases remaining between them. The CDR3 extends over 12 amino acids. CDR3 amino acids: CASRDQNTEAFF. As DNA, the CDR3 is TGTGCCAGCAGGGACCAGAACACTGAAGCTTTCTTT.

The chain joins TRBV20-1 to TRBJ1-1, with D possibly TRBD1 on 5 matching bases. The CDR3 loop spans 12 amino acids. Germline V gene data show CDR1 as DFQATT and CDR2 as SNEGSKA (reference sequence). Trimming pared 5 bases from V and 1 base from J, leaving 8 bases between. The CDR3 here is CSAPRANTEAFF. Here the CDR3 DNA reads TGCAGTGCTCCCAGGGCGAACACTGAAGCTTTCTTT.

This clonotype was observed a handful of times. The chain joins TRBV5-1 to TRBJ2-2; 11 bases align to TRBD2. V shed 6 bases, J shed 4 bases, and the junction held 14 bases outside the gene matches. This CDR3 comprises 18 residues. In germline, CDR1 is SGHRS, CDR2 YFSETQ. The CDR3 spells CASKGLAAYTAGTGELFF. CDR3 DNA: TGCGCCAGCAAGGGACTAGCGGCCTATACGGCGGGCACCGGGGAGCTGTTTTTT.

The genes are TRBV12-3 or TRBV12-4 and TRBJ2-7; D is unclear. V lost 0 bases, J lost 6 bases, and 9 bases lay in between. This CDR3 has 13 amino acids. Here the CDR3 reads CASSLASVGEQYF. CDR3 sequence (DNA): TGTGCCAGCAGTTTAGCGTCGGTGGGCGAGCAGTACTTC.

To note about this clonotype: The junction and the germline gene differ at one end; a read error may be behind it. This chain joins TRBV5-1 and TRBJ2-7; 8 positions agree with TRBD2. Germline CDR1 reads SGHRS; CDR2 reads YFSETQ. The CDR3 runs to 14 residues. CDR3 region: CASRLGLAAYEQYF. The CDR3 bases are TGCGCCAGCCGCTTAGGACTAGCCGCATACGAGCAGTACTTC.

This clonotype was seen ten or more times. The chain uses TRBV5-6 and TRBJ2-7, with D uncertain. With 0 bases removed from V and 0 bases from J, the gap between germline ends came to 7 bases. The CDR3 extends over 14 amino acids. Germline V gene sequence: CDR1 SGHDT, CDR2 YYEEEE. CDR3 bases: TGTGCCAGCAGCTTGGACCCCTTCTCCTACGAGCAGTACTTC. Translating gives CASSLDPFSYEQYF.

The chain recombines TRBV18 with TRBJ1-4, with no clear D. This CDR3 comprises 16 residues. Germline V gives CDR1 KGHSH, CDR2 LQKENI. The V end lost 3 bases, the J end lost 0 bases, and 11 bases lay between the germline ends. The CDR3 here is CASSPRGRSTNEKLFF. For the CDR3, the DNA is TGTGCCAGCTCACCCCGTGGGAGATCAACTAATGAAAAACTGTTTTTT. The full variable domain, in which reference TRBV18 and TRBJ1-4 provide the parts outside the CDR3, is NAGVMQNPRHLVRRRGQEARLRCSPMKGHSHVYWYRQLPEEGLKFMVYLQKENIIDESGMPKERFSAEFPKEGPSILRIQQVVRGDSAAYFCASSPRGRSTNEKLFFGSGTQLSVL.

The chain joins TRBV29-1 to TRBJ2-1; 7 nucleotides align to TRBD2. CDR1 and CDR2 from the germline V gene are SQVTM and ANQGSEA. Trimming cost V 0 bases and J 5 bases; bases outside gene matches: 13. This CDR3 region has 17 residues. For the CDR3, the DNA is TGCAGCGTTGAAGATCGGGCGGGAGCACCCTGGGACAATGAGCAGTTCTTC. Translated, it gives CSVEDRAGAPWDNEQFF.

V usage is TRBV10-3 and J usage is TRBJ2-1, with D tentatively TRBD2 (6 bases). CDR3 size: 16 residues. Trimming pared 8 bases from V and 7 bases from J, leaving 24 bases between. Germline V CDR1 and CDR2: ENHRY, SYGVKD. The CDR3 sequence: CAISDRGVIGRNEQFF. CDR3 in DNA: TGTGCCATCTCCGATCGAGGGGTCATAGGGAGGAATGAGCAGTTCTTC.

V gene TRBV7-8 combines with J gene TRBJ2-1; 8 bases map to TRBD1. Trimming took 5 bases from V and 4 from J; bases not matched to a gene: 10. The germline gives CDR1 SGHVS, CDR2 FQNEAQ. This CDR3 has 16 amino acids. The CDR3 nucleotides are TGTGCCAGCAGCGCCCACAGGGGGGAGTATTACAATGAGCAGTTCTTC. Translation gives CASSAHRGEYYNEQFF.

The CDR3 is CSASSGTGAYNEQFF. The CDR3 nucleotides read TGCAGTGCTAGCTCCGGGACAGGGGCCTACAATGAGCAGTTCTTC. The genes are TRBV20-1 and TRBJ2-1, with 10 bases lining up with TRBD1. V was pared by 3 bases and J by 2 bases, with 4 bases of the junction left unmatched. The CDR3 runs to 15 residues. Germline assignment: CDR1 DFQATT and CDR2 SNEGSKA (reference sequence).

CDR3 sequence reads: CASSQMGQNEKLFF. Written as DNA, the CDR3 is TGCGCCAGCAGCCAGATGGGACAGAATGAAAAACTGTTTTTT. The V and J genes are TRBV4-3 and TRBJ1-4; TRBD1 agrees at 7 bases. Germline CDR1 and CDR2: LGHNA and YSLEER. V lost 3 bases, J lost 5 bases, and 3 bases stayed unmatched. CDR3 length: 14 amino acids.

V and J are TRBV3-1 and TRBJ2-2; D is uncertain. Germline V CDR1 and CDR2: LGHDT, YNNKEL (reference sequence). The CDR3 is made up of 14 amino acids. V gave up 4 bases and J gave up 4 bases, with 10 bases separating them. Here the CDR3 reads CASSPEYFTGELFF. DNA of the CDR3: TGTGCCAGCAGCCCTGAATATTTCACCGGGGAGCTGTTTTTT.

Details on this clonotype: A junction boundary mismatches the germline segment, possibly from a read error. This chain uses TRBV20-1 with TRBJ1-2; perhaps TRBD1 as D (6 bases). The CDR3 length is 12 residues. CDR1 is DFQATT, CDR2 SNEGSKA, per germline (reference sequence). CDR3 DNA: TGCACTGCTAGAGACAGGCTCTATGGCTACACCTTC. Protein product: CTARDRLYGYTF.

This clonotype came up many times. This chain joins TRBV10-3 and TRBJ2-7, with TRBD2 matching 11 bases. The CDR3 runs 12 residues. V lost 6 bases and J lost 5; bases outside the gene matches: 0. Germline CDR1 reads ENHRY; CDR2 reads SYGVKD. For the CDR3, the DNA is TGTGCCATCAGACTAGCGGGAGACGAGCAGTACTTC. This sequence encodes CAIRLAGDEQYF.